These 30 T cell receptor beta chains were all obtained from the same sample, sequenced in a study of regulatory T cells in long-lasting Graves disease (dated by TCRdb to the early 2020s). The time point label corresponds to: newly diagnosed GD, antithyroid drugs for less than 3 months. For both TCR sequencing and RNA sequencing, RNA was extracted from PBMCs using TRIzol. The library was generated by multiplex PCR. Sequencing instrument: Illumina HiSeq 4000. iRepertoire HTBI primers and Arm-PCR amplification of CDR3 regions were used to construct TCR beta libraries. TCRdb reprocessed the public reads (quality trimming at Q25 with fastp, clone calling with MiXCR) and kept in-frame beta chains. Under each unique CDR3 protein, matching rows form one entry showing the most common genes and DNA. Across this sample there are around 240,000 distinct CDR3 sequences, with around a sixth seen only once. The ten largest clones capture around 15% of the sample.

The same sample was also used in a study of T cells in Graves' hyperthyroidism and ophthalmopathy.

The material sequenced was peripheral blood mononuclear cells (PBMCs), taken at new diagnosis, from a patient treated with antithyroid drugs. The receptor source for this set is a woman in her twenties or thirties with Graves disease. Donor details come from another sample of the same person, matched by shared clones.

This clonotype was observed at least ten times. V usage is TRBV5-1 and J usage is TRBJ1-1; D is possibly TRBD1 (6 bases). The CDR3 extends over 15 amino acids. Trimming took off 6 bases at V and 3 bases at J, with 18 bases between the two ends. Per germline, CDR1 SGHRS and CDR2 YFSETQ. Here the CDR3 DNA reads TGCGCCAGCAAGAGAACCAGGGGAGTCGACACTGAAGCTTTCTTT. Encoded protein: CASKRTRGVDTEAFF.

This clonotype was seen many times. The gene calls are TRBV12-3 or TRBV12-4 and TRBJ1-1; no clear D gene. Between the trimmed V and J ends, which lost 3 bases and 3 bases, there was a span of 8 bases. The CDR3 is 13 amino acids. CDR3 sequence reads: CASSLAQDTEAFF. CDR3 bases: TGTGCCAGCAGTTTGGCTCAGGACACTGAAGCTTTCTTT.

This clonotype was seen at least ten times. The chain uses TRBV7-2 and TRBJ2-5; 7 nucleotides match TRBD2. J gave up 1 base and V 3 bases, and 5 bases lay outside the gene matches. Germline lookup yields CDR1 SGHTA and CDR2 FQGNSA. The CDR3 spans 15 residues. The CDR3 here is CASSFIPSGQETQYF. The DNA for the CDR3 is TGTGCCAGCAGCTTCATCCCTAGCGGCCAAGAGACCCAGTACTTC.

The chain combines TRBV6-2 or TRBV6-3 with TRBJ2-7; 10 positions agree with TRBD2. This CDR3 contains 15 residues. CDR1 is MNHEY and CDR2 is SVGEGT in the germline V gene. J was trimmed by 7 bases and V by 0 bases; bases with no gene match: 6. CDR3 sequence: CASSYSSGGSREQYF. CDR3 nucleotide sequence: TGTGCCAGCAGTTACTCTAGCGGGGGGTCTAGGGAGCAGTACTTC.

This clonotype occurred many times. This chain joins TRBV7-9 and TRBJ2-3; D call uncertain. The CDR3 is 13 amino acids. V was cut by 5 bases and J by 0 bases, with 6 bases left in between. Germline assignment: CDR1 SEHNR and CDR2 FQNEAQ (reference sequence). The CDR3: CASSGKSTDTQYF. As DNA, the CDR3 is TGTGCCAGCAGCGGGAAGAGCACAGATACGCAGTATTTT.

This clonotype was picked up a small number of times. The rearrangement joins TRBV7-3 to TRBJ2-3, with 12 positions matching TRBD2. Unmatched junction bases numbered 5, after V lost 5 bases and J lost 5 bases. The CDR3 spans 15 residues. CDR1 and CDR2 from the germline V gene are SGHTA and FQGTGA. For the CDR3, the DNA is TGTGCCAGCAGCGCCGCTAGCGGGGGGGGAGATACGCAGTATTTT. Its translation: CASSAASGGGDTQYF.

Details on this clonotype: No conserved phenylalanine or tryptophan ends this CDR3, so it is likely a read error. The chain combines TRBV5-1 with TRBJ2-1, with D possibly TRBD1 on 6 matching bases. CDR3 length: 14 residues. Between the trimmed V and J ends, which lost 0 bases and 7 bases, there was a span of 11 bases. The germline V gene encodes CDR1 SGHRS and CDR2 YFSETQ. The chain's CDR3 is CASSLGRGRNEQFL. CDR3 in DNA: TGCGCCAGCAGCTTGGGCAGGGGTAGGAATGAGCAGTTCCTC.

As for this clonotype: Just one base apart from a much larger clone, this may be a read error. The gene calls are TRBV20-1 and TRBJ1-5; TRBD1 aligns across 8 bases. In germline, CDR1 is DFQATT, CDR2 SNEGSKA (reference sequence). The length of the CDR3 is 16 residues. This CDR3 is CSAPSTGGTGNQTQHF. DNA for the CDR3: TGCAGTGCCCCGTCCACGGGTGGGACAGGAAATCAGACCCAGCATTTT.

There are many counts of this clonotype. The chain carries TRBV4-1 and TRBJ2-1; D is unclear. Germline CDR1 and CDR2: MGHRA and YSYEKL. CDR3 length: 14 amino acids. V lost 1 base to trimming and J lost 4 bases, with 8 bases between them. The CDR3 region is CASSQVVGYNEQFF. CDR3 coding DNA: TGCGCCAGCAGCCAAGTAGTTGGATACAATGAGCAGTTCTTC.

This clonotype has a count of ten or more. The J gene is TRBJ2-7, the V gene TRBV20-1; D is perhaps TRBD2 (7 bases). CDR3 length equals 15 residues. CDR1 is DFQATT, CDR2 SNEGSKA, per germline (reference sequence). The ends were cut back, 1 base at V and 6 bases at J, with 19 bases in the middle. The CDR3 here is CSARGGRGGQVEQYF. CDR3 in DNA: TGCAGTGCTAGAGGAGGAAGGGGGGGGCAGGTCGAGCAGTACTTC.

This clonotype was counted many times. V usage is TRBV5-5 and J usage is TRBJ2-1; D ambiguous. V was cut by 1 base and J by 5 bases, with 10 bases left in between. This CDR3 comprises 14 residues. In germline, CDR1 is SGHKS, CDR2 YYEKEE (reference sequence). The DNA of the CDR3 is TGTGCCAGCAGCTTGTCCAGCAATCACAATGAGCAGTTCTTC. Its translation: CASSLSSNHNEQFF.

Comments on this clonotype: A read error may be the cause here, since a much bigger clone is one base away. This CDR3 reads CAGSLVRPGLFF. The CDR3, as DNA: TGTGCCGGCAGCTTAGTCCGTCCGGGGCTGTTTTTT. The chain couples TRBV7-2 to TRBJ2-2; D unresolved. The CDR3 totals 12 residues. Germline lookup yields CDR1 SGHTA and CDR2 FQGNSA. The whole variable domain, filled in from reference TRBV7-2 and TRBJ2-2, reads GAGVSQSPSNKVTEKGKDVELRCDPISGHTALYWYRQSLGQGLEFLIYFQGNSAPDKSGLPSDRFSAERTGGSVSTLTIQRTQQEDSAVYLCAGSLVRPGLFFGEGSRLTVL.

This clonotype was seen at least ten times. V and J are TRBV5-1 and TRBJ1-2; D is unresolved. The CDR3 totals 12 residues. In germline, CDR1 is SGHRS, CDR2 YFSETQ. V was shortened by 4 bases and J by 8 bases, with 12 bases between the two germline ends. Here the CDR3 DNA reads TGCGCCAGCAGCCCTGAACGGGAAGGCTACACCTTC. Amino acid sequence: CASSPEREGYTF.

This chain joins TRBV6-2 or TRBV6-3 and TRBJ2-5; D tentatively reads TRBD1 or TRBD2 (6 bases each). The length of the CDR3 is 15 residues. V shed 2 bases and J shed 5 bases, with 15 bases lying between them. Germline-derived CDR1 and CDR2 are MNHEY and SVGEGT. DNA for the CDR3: TGTGCCAGCAGTTACGCGGGACAACCTCCGGAGACCCAGTACTTC. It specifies CASSYAGQPPETQYF.

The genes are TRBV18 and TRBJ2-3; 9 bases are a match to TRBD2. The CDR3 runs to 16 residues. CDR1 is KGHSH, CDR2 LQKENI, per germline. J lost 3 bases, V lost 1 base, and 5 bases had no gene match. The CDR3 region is CASSPLASGETDTQYF. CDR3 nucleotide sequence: TGTGCCAGCTCACCACTGGCTAGCGGGGAAACAGATACGCAGTATTTT.

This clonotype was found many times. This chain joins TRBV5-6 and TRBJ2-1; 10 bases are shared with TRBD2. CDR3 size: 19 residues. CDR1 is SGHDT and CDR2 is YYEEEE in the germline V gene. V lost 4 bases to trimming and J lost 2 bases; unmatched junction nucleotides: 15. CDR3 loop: CASSHGLAEALTTYNEQFF. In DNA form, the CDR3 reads TGTGCCAGCAGCCATGGACTAGCGGAGGCTCTAACTACCTACAATGAGCAGTTCTTC.

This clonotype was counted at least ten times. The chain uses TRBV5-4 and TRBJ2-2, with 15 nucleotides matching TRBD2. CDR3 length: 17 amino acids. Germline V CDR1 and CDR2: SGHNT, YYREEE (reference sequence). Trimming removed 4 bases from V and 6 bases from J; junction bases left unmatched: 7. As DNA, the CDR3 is TGTGCCAGCAGCCCCGGACTAGCGGGGGGGCAGGCCGGGGAGCTGTTTTTT. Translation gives CASSPGLAGGQAGELFF. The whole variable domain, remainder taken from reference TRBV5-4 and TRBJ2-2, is ETGVTQSPTHLIKTRGQQVTLRCSSQSGHNTVSWYQQALGQGPQFIFQYYREEENGRGNFPPRFSGLQFPNYSSELNVNALELDDSALYLCASSPGLAGGQAGELFFGEGSRLTVL.

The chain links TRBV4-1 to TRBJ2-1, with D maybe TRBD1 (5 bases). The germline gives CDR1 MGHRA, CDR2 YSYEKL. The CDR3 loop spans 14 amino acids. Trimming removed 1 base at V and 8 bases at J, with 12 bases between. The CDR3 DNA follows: TGCGCCAGCAGCCAAGTGATGGGCAGGGATGAGCAGTTCTTC. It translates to CASSQVMGRDEQFF.

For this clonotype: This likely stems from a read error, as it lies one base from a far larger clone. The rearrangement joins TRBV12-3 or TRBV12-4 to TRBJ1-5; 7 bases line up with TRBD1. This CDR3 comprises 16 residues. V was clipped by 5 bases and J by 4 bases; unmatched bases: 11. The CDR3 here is CASSERGQTENQPQHF. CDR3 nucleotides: TGTGCCAGCAGTGAAAGGGGGCAAACCGAAAATCAGCCCCAGCATTTT.

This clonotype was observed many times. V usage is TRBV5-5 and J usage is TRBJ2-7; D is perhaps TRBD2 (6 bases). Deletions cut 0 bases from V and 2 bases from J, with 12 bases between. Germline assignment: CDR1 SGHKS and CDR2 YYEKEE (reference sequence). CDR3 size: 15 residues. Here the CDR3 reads CASSLGGDSPYEQYF. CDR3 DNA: TGTGCCAGCAGCTTGGGGGGGGACTCCCCCTACGAGCAGTACTTC.

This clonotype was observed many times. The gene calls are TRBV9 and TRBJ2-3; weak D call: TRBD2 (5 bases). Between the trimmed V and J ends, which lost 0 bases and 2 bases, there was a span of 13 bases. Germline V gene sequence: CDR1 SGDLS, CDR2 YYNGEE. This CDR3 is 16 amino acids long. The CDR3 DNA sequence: TGTGCCAGCAGCGTAGGCCTCACTAGAGACACAGATACGCAGTATTTT. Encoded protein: CASSVGLTRDTDTQYF.

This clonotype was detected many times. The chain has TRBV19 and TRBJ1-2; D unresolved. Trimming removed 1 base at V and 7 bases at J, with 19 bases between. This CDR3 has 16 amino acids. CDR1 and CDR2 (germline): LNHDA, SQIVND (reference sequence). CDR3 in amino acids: CASSIALRQNTRGYTF. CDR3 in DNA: TGTGCCAGTAGTATAGCGTTGCGGCAGAATACGCGTGGCTACACCTTC.

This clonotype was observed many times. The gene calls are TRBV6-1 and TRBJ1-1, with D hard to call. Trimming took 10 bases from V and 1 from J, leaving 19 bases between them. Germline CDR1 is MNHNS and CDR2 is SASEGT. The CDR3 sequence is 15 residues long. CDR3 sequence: CATLASAAQNTEAFF. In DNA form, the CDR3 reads TGTGCCACCCTTGCCTCCGCCGCACAGAACACTGAAGCTTTCTTT.

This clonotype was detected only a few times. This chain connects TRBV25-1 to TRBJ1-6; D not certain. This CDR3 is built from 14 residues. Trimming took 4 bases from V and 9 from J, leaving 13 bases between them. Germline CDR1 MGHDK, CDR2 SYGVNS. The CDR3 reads CASSGKGEPSPLHF. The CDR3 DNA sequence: TGTGCCAGCAGTGGGAAGGGAGAGCCTTCACCCCTCCACTTT.

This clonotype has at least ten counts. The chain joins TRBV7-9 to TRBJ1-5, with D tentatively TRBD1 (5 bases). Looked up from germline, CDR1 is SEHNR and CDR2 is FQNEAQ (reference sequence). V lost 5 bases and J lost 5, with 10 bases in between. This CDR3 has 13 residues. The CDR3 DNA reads TGTGCCAGCAGCCGACAGCGGGATCAGCCCCAGCATTTT. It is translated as CASSRQRDQPQHF.

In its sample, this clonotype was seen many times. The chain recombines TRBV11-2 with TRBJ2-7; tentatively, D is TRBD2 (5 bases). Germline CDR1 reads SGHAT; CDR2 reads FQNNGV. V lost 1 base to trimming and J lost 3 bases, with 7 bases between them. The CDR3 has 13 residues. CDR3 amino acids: CASSLGRGYEQYF. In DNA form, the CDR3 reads TGTGCCAGCAGCTTAGGACGGGGCTACGAGCAGTACTTC.

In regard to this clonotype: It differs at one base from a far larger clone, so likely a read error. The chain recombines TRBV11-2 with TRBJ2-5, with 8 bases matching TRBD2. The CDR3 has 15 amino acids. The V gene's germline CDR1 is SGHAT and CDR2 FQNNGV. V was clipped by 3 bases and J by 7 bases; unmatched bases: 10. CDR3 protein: CASSFGGGWDRTQYF. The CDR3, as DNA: TGTGCCAGCAGCTTCGGGGGGGGATGGGATCGGACCCAGTACTTC.

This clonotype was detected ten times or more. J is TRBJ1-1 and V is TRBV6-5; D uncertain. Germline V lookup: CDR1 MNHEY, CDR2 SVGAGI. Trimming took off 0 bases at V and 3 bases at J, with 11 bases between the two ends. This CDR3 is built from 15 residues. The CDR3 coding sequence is TGTGCCAGCAGTTACTCGTGGAAAGGGTACACTGAAGCTTTCTTT. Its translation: CASSYSWKGYTEAFF.

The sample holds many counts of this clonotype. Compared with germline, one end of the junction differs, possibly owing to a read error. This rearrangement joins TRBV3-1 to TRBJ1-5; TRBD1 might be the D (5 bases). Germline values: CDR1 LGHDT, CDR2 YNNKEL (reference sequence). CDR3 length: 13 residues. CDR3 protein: CASSQGPNQPQHF. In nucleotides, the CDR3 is TGCGCCAGCAGCCAGGGTCCTAATCAGCCCCAGCATTTT.

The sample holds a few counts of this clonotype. The CDR3 DNA follows: TGTGCCAGCTCACCTTTGGGGGCTGAAACCGGGGAGCTGTTTTTT. Amino acid sequence: CASSPLGAETGELFF. The chain combines TRBV18 with TRBJ2-2; maybe TRBD1 (6 bases). This CDR3 contains 15 residues. V was trimmed by 3 bases and J by 5 bases, leaving 13 bases between them. Germline CDR1 is KGHSH and CDR2 is LQKENI.